This TCR beta chain was sequenced for a study of blood T cell repertoires in COVID-19. Whole-study context: Sources were T cells, B-cell-depleted T cells, or PBMCs; the material itself was cDNA or gDNA.

Trimming took off 3 bases at V and 15 bases at J, with 18 bases between the two ends. The CDR3 contains 13 residues. Germline lookup yields CDR1 SEHNR and CDR2 FQNEAQ (reference sequence). Original analysis: Amplifying reference gene primers gave estimates of nucleated cell counts. Data came from immunoSEQ multiplex PCR; TCRdb stores just in-frame clones and leaves some out. V, J and clone size are those of that table, while D and trimming were read from the DNA. The data contain about 120,000 clones, about 89% of them singletons. The sequenced material came from peripheral blood. The clonotype originates from a human donor with acute or convalescent COVID-19. The donor label of this sample is uncertain. The chain is built from TRBV7-9 and TRBJ2-1; tentative D call: TRBD2 (5 bases). The CDR3 nucleotides are TGTGCCAGCAGCTTCCAAATTGGGATGGCGGGGTTCTTC. Amino acid sequence: CASSFQIGMAGFF.